Shown below are 21 T cell receptor beta chains from a single sample sequenced in a study of control samples from healthy donors and cancer patients. Profiled with immunoSEQ multiplex PCR; TCRdb holds only in-frame clones, not every one. The table records approximately 81,000 clones, about 93% of them present only once. The sample comprised blood. Receptors originate from a woman between 18 and 29 years old in good health.

This clone has more than one count but fewer than ten. The chain recombines TRBV11-2 with TRBJ1-1; D perhaps matches TRBD1 (6 bases). The CDR3 runs to 14 residues. The germline CDR1 and CDR2 sequences are SGHAT and FQNNGV. Trimming took off 2 bases at V and 4 bases at J, with 11 bases between the two ends. CDR3 region: CASSLPGVGTEAFF. The CDR3 bases are TGTGCCAGCAGCTTACCAGGGGTTGGCACTGAAGCTTTCTTT.

The chain recombines TRBV15 with TRBJ2-4; the D gene is possibly TRBD1 (6 bases). V was cut by 0 bases and J by 6 bases, with 15 bases left in between. In germline, CDR1 is LNHNV, CDR2 YYDKDF (reference sequence). The CDR3 runs to 16 residues. In DNA form, the CDR3 reads TGTGCCACCAGCAGAGAAGGGGGATGGGGGATAAACATTCAGTACTTC. Translation gives CATSREGGWGINIQYF.

This rearrangement joins TRBV7-2 to TRBJ1-5; D gene unclear. This CDR3 is 13 amino acids long. V dropped 5 bases and J dropped 6 bases, with 11 bases sitting between them. The germline gives CDR1 SGHTA, CDR2 FQGNSA. CDR3 sequence: CASSPRIGQPQHF. The DNA of the CDR3 is TGTGCCAGCAGCCCCCGTATTGGTCAGCCCCAGCATTTT.

V gene TRBV18 combines with J gene TRBJ1-1; 7 bases match TRBD1. Unmatched junction bases numbered 7, after V lost 4 bases and J lost 5 bases. CDR3 size: 14 residues. Germline V CDR1 and CDR2: KGHSH, LQKENI. The DNA of the CDR3 is TGTGCCAGCTCACGTGAAGACAGGGTAACTGAAGCTTTCTTT. It encodes CASSREDRVTEAFF.

This sequence joins TRBV5-6 and TRBJ2-7; 7 positions agree with TRBD1. Germline-derived CDR1 and CDR2 are SGHDT and YYEEEE. J lost 2 bases, V lost 3 bases, and 2 bases had no gene match. CDR3 size: 13 residues. The CDR3 is CASSWGQTYEQYF. DNA of the CDR3: TGTGCCAGCAGCTGGGGACAGACCTACGAGCAGTACTTC.

The chain combines TRBV6-1 with TRBJ1-1; unclear D gene. The CDR3 totals 16 residues. The V and J ends lost 1 base and 2 bases respectively, with 14 bases between them. Germline CDR1 is MNHNS and CDR2 is SASEGT. The CDR3: CASSEVRPNLNTEAFF. The CDR3 DNA sequence: TGTGCCAGCAGTGAAGTGAGGCCAAACCTAAACACTGAAGCTTTCTTT.

The rearrangement links TRBV7-8 to TRBJ2-2; 8 nucleotides agree with TRBD1. The CDR3 is made up of 15 amino acids. After removal of 5 bases from V and 5 bases from J, the junction contained 7 bases not matched to a gene. Germline V gene sequence: CDR1 SGHVS, CDR2 FQNEAQ. This chain's CDR3 is CASSLGDRSTGELFF. CDR3 bases: TGTGCCAGCAGCCTAGGGGACAGGTCGACCGGGGAGCTGTTTTTT.

The CDR3 reads CASIGGTGSNQPQHF. CDR3 DNA sequence: TGTGCCAGCATCGGTGGGACAGGGAGCAATCAGCCCCAGCATTTT. This chain uses TRBV28 with TRBJ1-5; 9 bases fit TRBD1. Looked up from germline, CDR1 is MDHEN and CDR2 is SYDVKM. This CDR3 is 15 amino acids long. V was clipped by 7 bases and J by 1 base; unmatched bases: 5.

This clone turned up a few times. The V and J genes are TRBV28 and TRBJ2-7, with 13 bases that match TRBD2. V was pared by 5 bases and J by 7 bases, with 14 bases of the junction left unmatched. Germline CDR1 reads MDHEN; CDR2 reads SYDVKM. This CDR3 has 17 amino acids. The CDR3 loop reads CASSPTGTSGMVREQYF. In DNA form, the CDR3 reads TGTGCCAGCAGTCCGACTGGGACTAGCGGGATGGTGAGAGAGCAGTACTTC.

In its sample, this clone was seen a few times. The V gene is TRBV27, the J gene TRBJ2-2; the match to TRBD2 covers 9 bases. The CDR3 loop spans 15 amino acids. Germline CDR1 and CDR2: MNHEY and SMNVEV (reference sequence). V was pared by 7 bases and J by 5 bases, with 8 bases of the junction left unmatched. The CDR3 spells CASTLGGGGTGELFF. DNA of the CDR3: TGTGCCAGCACTTTGGGCGGGGGGGGGACCGGGGAGCTGTTTTTT.

The chain combines TRBV20-1 with TRBJ1-2; D not certain. This CDR3 comprises 15 residues. In germline, CDR1 is DFQATT, CDR2 SNEGSKA (reference sequence). V dropped 3 bases and J dropped 5 bases, with 19 bases sitting between them. The chain's CDR3 is CSASSGGGISYGYTF. The CDR3 nucleotides are TGCAGTGCTAGTTCCGGAGGAGGGATTTCTTATGGCTACACCTTC.

This rearrangement joins TRBV6-2 or TRBV6-3 to TRBJ2-1, with 12 bases lining up with TRBD2. The V gene's germline CDR1 is MNHEY and CDR2 SVGEGT. Unmatched junction bases numbered 19, after V lost 6 bases and J lost 7 bases. This CDR3 is built from 19 residues. The CDR3 DNA reads as TGTGCCAGCAGCCCTGTGGCTAGCGGGAGGGCCTGGGTATCAAATGAGCAGTTCTTC. It yields the protein CASSPVASGRAWVSNEQFF.

The CDR3: CASPPWAEAFF. In DNA form, the CDR3 reads TGTGCCAGCCCGCCGTGGGCTGAAGCTTTCTTT. J is TRBJ1-1 and V is TRBV2; D not resolved. This CDR3 spans 11 amino acids. In germline, CDR1 is SNHLY, CDR2 FYNNEI. V gave up 8 bases and J gave up 6 bases, with 10 bases separating them.

The chain couples TRBV7-8 to TRBJ1-5; 10 positions agree with TRBD1. V lost 5 bases and J lost 8; bases outside the gene matches: 6. Germline assignment: CDR1 SGHVS and CDR2 FQNEAQ. This CDR3 contains 14 residues. CDR3 in amino acids: CASSAGQGREPQHF. In nucleotides, the CDR3 is TGTGCCAGCAGCGCGGGACAGGGGAGGGAGCCCCAGCATTTT.

The chain joins TRBV6-5 to TRBJ2-5; the D gene is possibly TRBD2 (7 bases). The CDR3 is 15 residues long. The germline V gene has CDR1 MNHEY and CDR2 SVGAGI. V lost 6 bases and J 1 base, leaving 15 bases between the germline ends. CDR3 region: CASSGGRGSQETQYF. CDR3 bases: TGTGCCAGCAGCGGGGGGAGGGGGTCCCAAGAGACCCAGTACTTC.

This clone turned up a few times. In DNA, the CDR3 is TGTGCCAGCAGCTTCGGCGGGAACTCCTACGAGCAGTACTTC. It is translated as CASSFGGNSYEQYF. This sequence joins TRBV11-2 and TRBJ2-7, with D possibly matching TRBD2 (6 bases). With 3 bases removed from V and 0 bases from J, the gap between germline ends came to 9 bases. This CDR3 region has 14 residues. Germline assignment: CDR1 SGHAT and CDR2 FQNNGV.

The chain couples TRBV15 to TRBJ1-2; D gene ambiguous. This CDR3 spans 16 amino acids. V lost 0 bases to trimming and J lost 3 bases, with 14 bases between them. Germline V gene lookup returns CDR1 LNHNV and CDR2 YYDKDF (reference sequence). The CDR3 DNA reads TGTGCCACCAGCAGAGATTTGATGGCAAACTACTATGGCTACACCTTC. It is translated as CATSRDLMANYYGYTF.

The J gene is TRBJ1-2, the V gene TRBV27; D not resolved. V was cut by 10 bases and J by 8 bases, with 26 bases left in between. The germline V gene encodes CDR1 MNHEY and CDR2 SMNVEV (reference sequence). The CDR3 has 15 residues. The CDR3 protein is CATTSLLGKKGGYTF. CDR3 nucleotides: TGTGCCACCACATCTCTTCTGGGGAAAAAGGGAGGCTACACCTTC.

The chain has TRBV4-2 and TRBJ1-6, with a tentative D call TRBD1 (5 bases). V lost 4 bases to trimming and J lost 1 base, with 20 bases between them. In germline, CDR1 is LGHNA, CDR2 YNFKEQ. This CDR3 contains 19 residues. CDR3 nucleotide sequence: TGTGCCAGCAGCCCCACCCCCCGGGGGGTCGAGTCCTATAATTCACCCCTCCACTTT. Translated: CASSPTPRGVESYNSPLHF.

The chain uses TRBV27 and TRBJ1-1, with 8 bases matching TRBD1. The CDR3 extends over 16 amino acids. Looked up from germline, CDR1 is MNHEY and CDR2 is SMNVEV (reference sequence). With V trimmed by 5 bases and J by 4 bases, 12 bases remained unmatched. CDR3 amino acids: CASSVPNQGAGTEAFF. CDR3 in DNA: TGTGCCAGCAGTGTCCCAAATCAGGGGGCAGGCACTGAAGCTTTCTTT.

In its sample, this clone was seen once. The chain employs TRBV27 and TRBJ1-4; D is ambiguous. The CDR3 runs 15 residues. Trimming left V 1 base short and J 0 bases short, with 6 bases between. Germline V CDR1 and CDR2: MNHEY, SMNVEV (reference sequence). The CDR3 is CASSLFPATNEKLFF. In DNA, the CDR3 is TGTGCCAGCAGTTTATTCCCGGCAACTAATGAAAAACTGTTTTTT.